This T cell receptor beta chain was sequenced in a study of T cell responses to AZD1222 COVID-19 vaccine. Points from the study as a whole: Reportedly, close to half of spike-specific TCRs are directed against unmutated variant regions. With two AZD1222 doses given, Spike-specific TCR breadth and depth both rose. Vaccine-associated CD4 TCRs ranged over spike, dominating at 160-218 and 743-854.

In the case of this clone: Its antigen is not identified.

Profiling relied on immunoSEQ multiplex PCR, and the TCRdb table lists in-frame clones only, not all of them. This sample yields some 110,000 clones, of which about 86% are seen a single time; under 20% belongs to the top ten. Recipients boosted at about 4 weeks or about 12 weeks are pooled. CDR1 is MDHEN and CDR2 is SYDVKM in the germline V gene. This CDR3 is built from 15 residues. V was trimmed by 6 bases and J by 0 bases, leaving 12 bases between them. The sample was peripheral blood, taken 28 days after the second AZD1222 dose. The V gene is TRBV28, the J gene TRBJ2-1; tentatively, D is TRBD1 (6 bases). The TCR originated in an adult who received the AZD1222 COVID-19 vaccine. CDR3 DNA sequence: TGTGCCAGCAGGGGAGCGGACAGCTCCTACAATGAGCAGTTCTTC. Translated, it gives CASRGADSSYNEQFF.